This T cell receptor beta chain was observed in a study of immune evolution from preneoplasia to lung adenocarcinoma. Assay: immunoSEQ multiplex PCR; the TCRdb copy retains only in-frame clones and omits some. The sample yields some 11,000 clones, less than 85% seen once. About this clone itself: No antigen is known for it.

Overall study results and limits: Clonality was highest in normal lung, lower in later-stage lesions apparently.

The V end lost 4 bases, the J end lost 5 bases, and 4 bases lay between the germline ends. Looked up from germline, CDR1 is SGDLS and CDR2 is YYNGEE. The CDR3 totals 11 residues. This receptor was taken from a person between 65 and 79 years old with lung adenocarcinoma. Sequencing was performed on FFPE minimally invasive lung adenocarcinoma tissue. V is TRBV9 and J is TRBJ2-1; D uncertain. The CDR3 DNA is TGTGCCAGCAGCTTCAACAATGAGCAGTTCTTC. Protein: CASSFNNEQFF.